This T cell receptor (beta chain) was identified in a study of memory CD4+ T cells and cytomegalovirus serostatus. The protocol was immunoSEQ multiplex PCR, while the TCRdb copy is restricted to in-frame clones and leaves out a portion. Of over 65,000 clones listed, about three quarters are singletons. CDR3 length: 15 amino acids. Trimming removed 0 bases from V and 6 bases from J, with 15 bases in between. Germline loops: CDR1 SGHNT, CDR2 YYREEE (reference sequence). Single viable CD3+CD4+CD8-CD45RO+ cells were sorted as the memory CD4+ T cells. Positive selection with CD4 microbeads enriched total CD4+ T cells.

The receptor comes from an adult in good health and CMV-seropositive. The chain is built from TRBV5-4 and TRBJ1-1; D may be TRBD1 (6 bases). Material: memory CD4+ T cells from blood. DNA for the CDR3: TGTGCCAGCAGCTTGGCCCGGGGGGCGCGATCTGAAGCTTTCTTT. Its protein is CASSLARGARSEAFF.